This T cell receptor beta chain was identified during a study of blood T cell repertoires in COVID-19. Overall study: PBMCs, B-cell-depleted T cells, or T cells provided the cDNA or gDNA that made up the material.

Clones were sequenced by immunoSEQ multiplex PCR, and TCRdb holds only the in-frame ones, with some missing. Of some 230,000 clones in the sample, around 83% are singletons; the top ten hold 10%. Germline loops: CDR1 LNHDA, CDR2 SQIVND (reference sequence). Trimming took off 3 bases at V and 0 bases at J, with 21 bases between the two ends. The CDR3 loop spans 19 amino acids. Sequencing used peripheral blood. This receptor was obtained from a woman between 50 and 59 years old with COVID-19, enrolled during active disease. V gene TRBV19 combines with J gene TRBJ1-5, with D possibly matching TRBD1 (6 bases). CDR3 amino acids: CASSIRGHGGFHSNQPQHF. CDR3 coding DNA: TGTGCCAGTAGTATTCGGGGACACGGGGGGTTTCATAGCAATCAGCCCCAGCATTTT.